A single sample gave rise to the 2 T cell receptor beta chains below, sequenced in a study of T cell responses to AZD1222 COVID-19 vaccine. The method was immunoSEQ multiplex PCR; TCRdb's version includes in-frame clones alone and lacks a portion of them. The data hold 150,000 or so clones, with about nine tenths observed a single time. Sequences were derived from peripheral blood, sampled on day 0 of MenACWY control vaccination. These TCRs come from an adult in good health.

V is TRBV20-1 and J is TRBJ1-6; the D is unclear. With 5 bases removed from V and 10 bases from J, the gap between germline ends came to 9 bases. This CDR3 contains 11 residues. From germline, CDR1 is DFQATT and CDR2 SNEGSKA (reference sequence). In nucleotides, the CDR3 is TGCAGTGCTGGGCCCTCATCACCCCTCCACTTT. Its translation: CSAGPSSPLHF.

The V call is TRBV29-1, the J call TRBJ2-4; D gene unclear. Germline assignment: CDR1 SQVTM and CDR2 ANQGSEA. The CDR3 runs to 12 residues. V lost 4 bases and J lost 4, with 8 bases in between. In DNA, the CDR3 is TGCAGCGTTGGGGGTGGGAAAAACATTCAGTACTTC. Translated: CSVGGGKNIQYF.